Shown below are 7 T cell receptor beta chains from a single sample sequenced in a study of shared clonotypes between healthy human individuals. Data came from immunoSEQ multiplex PCR; TCRdb stores just in-frame clones and leaves some out. The table includes about half a million clones, over 60% detected once. Input material: PBMCs. Receptors were obtained from a woman in her forties in good health. Some clones in this sample may be carry-over from other donors' samples.

The rearrangement joins TRBV4-1 to TRBJ1-1; no definite D call. Germline CDR1 reads MGHRA; CDR2 reads YSYEKL. This CDR3 is 17 amino acids long. V lost 2 bases and J 11 bases, leaving 27 bases between the germline ends. CDR3 DNA sequence: TGCGCCAGCAGCCAAATGTCCCGGATGCTGCCGGACTCGAGGGCTTTCTTT. This sequence encodes CASSQMSRMLPDSRAFF.

This clone was seen a single time. The chain links TRBV15 to TRBJ1-6, with unresolved D. The CDR3 is 12 amino acids. Deletions cut 5 bases from V and 10 bases from J, with 9 bases between. Looked up from germline, CDR1 is LNHNV and CDR2 is YYDKDF (reference sequence). The CDR3 nucleotides read TGTGCCACCAGCGGATACAGCTCACCCCTCCACTTT. This sequence encodes CATSGYSSPLHF.

There are many counts of this clone. One junction end does not reproduce the germline sequence, and a read error may be involved. This chain links TRBV2 with TRBJ2-7; 8 bases are a match to TRBD2. The V gene's germline CDR1 is SNHLY and CDR2 FYNNEI. The CDR3 consists of 15 residues. CDR3 in amino acids: CASSEGAGEAYEQYF. Written as DNA, the CDR3 is TGTGCCAGCAGCGAAGGAGCGGGAGAGGCCTACGAGCAGTACTTC.

V gene TRBV27 combines with J gene TRBJ2-5; D remains unclear. CDR1 is MNHEY and CDR2 is SMNVEV in the germline V gene (reference sequence). This CDR3 has 11 amino acids. With 5 bases removed from V and 13 bases from J, the gap between germline ends came to 14 bases. The CDR3 bases are TGTGCCAGCAGTCCCGGCATGAGTTTGTACTTC. As protein: CASSPGMSLYF.

The chain recombines TRBV5-4 with TRBJ1-4, with D perhaps matching TRBD1 (5 bases). Germline values: CDR1 SGHNT, CDR2 YYREEE (reference sequence). This CDR3 is 15 amino acids long. With 4 bases removed from V and 7 bases from J, the gap between germline ends came to 17 bases. CDR3 loop: CASSLGSGLGEKLFF. The CDR3 bases are TGTGCCAGCAGCCTGGGATCAGGGTTAGGTGAAAAACTGTTTTTT.

CDR3 sequence reads: CASSRQPGIEQYF. CDR3 in DNA: TGTGCCAGCAGTCGACAACCAGGGATCGAGCAGTACTTC. The chain combines TRBV2 with TRBJ2-7, with D possibly matching TRBD1 (5 bases). Germline V gene lookup returns CDR1 SNHLY and CDR2 FYNNEI. With 5 bases removed from V and 6 bases from J, the gap between germline ends came to 14 bases. The CDR3 extends over 13 amino acids.

The chain has TRBV5-5 and TRBJ2-1; no reliable D call. The length of the CDR3 is 15 residues. Trimming left V 7 bases short and J 0 bases short, with 14 bases between. Germline-derived CDR1 and CDR2 are SGHKS and YYEKEE (reference sequence). The CDR3 reads CASAREALSYNEQFF. CDR3 DNA sequence: TGTGCCAGCGCCCGTGAGGCACTCTCCTACAATGAGCAGTTCTTC.